This TCR beta chain stems from a study of blood T cell repertoires in COVID-19. This study enrolled people aged 18 to 89 from about 26 US geographic areas. Self-reported history from a screening survey and questionnaire set each donor's cohort. Recovered participants had two consecutive negative NP/OP PCR tests, healthcare professional clearance, or symptom resolution. Using immunoSEQ multiplex PCR, the repertoire was profiled, and TCRdb retains in-frame clones only, with some absent. This sample has 200,000 to 250,000 clones, with 84% found just once. CDR3 length: 13 residues. The V end lost 1 base, the J end lost 3 bases, and 6 bases lay between the germline ends. Germline-derived CDR1 and CDR2 are KGHSH and LQKENI.

The specimen was PBMCs or T cells enriched from blood (not recorded which). V and J are TRBV18 and TRBJ1-1; D is uncertain. The sequence derives from a woman aged 40 to 55 who had recovered from COVID-19. The CDR3 coding sequence is TGTGCCAGCTCACCACGGCGGGACACTGAAGCTTTCTTT. Protein: CASSPRRDTEAFF.